The 10 T cell receptor beta chains in this list originate from one sample, sequenced in a study of regulatory T cells in long-lasting Graves disease. As to time point: newly diagnosed GD, antithyroid drugs for less than 3 months. The TCR library was made from RNA that had been extracted from PBMCs in TRIzol. To make TCR beta libraries, researchers used iRepertoire HTBI primers and Arm-PCR of CDR3 regions. TCRdb redid the calling of the multiplex PCR reads with MiXCR, one entry per CDR3 protein. The sample includes about 200,000 distinct CDR3 sequences, around 17% seen only once; the top ten take approximately 20%. The source material was peripheral blood mononuclear cells (PBMCs), sampled at new diagnosis, from a patient treated with antithyroid drugs. The receptors were sampled from a female donor with Graves disease.

A note on this clonotype: Only one base separates this from a far larger clonotype, so it likely reflects a read error. V usage is TRBV3-1 and J usage is TRBJ2-5; 10 nucleotides align to TRBD2. Germline CDR1 is LGHDT and CDR2 is YNNKEL (reference sequence). The CDR3 has 14 amino acids. V dropped 3 bases and J dropped 4; count of bases not matched to a gene: 2. The CDR3 region has the DNA TGTGCCAGCAGCCACCGACTAGCGGGAGAGACCCAGTACTTC. Encoded protein: CASSHRLAGETQYF.

Regarding this clonotype: A much more abundant neighbour one base away suggests this may be a read error. The chain carries TRBV20-1 and TRBJ2-3, with a weak D call TRBD2 (6 bases). The CDR3 consists of 15 residues. Germline-derived CDR1 and CDR2 are DFQATT and SNEGSKA (reference sequence). The CDR3 DNA sequence: TGCCGTGCTCGCGTTAGCGGTCCTAGCACAGATACGCAGTATTTT. This translates into CRARVSGPSTDTQYF.

This clonotype has a single count. The V gene is TRBV12-3 or TRBV12-4, the J gene TRBJ2-7, with 9 bases aligning to TRBD2. This CDR3 comprises 16 residues. V lost 4 bases, J lost 5 bases, and 12 bases stayed unmatched. CDR3 sequence reads: CASSWGGASGTHEQYF. The CDR3 DNA reads as TGTGCCAGCAGTTGGGGCGGGGCTAGCGGGACCCACGAGCAGTACTTC.

This clonotype was seen ten or more times. The CDR3 protein is CASSLRGLNTGELFF. The CDR3 DNA is TGTGCCAGCAGTTTAAGGGGCCTGAACACCGGGGAGCTGTTTTTT. The chain combines TRBV27 with TRBJ2-2, with D maybe TRBD1 (5 bases). The CDR3 is made up of 15 amino acids. V lost 2 bases to trimming and J lost 1 base, with 8 bases between them. From germline, CDR1 is MNHEY and CDR2 SMNVEV (reference sequence).

V and J are TRBV2 and TRBJ1-6; D is ambiguous. Germline V lookup: CDR1 SNHLY, CDR2 FYNNEI. V was cut by 6 bases and J by 0 bases, with 12 bases left in between. This CDR3 has 16 amino acids. The CDR3 DNA follows: TGTGCCAGCAGGTCCAGGCTAAGCTCCTATAATTCACCCCTCCACTTT. This translates into CASRSRLSSYNSPLHF.

This clonotype was found many times. The CDR3 loop is CASSARTSGRPQETQYF. CDR3 nucleotide sequence: TGTGCCAGCAGCGCCCGGACTAGCGGGAGGCCACAAGAGACCCAGTACTTC. The chain combines TRBV11-1 with TRBJ2-5, with 14 bases matching TRBD2. The V segment lost 5 bases and the J segment 2 bases; nucleotides outside the gene matches: 7. The CDR3 is 17 amino acids. Looked up from germline, CDR1 is SGHAT and CDR2 is FQDESV (reference sequence).

In its sample, this clonotype was seen many times. This chain connects TRBV5-5 to TRBJ2-1, with D perhaps matching TRBD1 (6 bases). Trimming removed 0 bases at V and 0 bases at J, with 22 bases between. This CDR3 is built from 20 residues. CDR1 is SGHKS, CDR2 YYEKEE, per germline (reference sequence). CDR3 loop: CASSLVSGGPKTTSYNEQFF. The CDR3, as DNA: TGTGCCAGCAGCTTGGTATCTGGGGGCCCTAAAACCACCTCCTACAATGAGCAGTTCTTC.

This clonotype was seen ten or more times. The V call is TRBV14, the J call TRBJ2-1, with 10 bases aligning to TRBD2. The CDR3 length is 13 residues. J was trimmed by 6 bases and V by 6 bases; bases with no gene match: 2. Germline CDR1 SGHDN, CDR2 FVKESK. The CDR3 region is CASSRLAGNEQFF. In DNA, the CDR3 is TGTGCCAGCAGTCGACTAGCGGGCAATGAGCAGTTCTTC.

This clonotype has ten or more counts. The gene calls are TRBV12-3 or TRBV12-4 and TRBJ2-3, with D maybe TRBD1 (6 bases). Trimming shortened V by 7 bases and J by 1 base, and 12 bases separated the two germline ends. The CDR3 is 14 amino acids. DNA for the CDR3: TGTGCCAGCACCCAGGGGCCAGGCACAGATACGCAGTATTTT. Protein: CASTQGPGTDTQYF.

This clonotype was observed many times. The rearrangement joins TRBV12-3 or TRBV12-4 to TRBJ1-1, with D unresolved. The V gene lost 1 base and the J gene lost 0 bases, with 3 bases spanning the gap. This CDR3 is 13 amino acids long. The CDR3, as DNA: TGTGCCAGCAGTTTAGAAATGAACACTGAAGCTTTCTTT. The encoded protein is CASSLEMNTEAFF.